Shown below are 27 T cell receptor beta chains from a single sample sequenced in a study of blood T cell repertoires in COVID-19. Produced via immunoSEQ multiplex PCR; TCRdb's table is partial and in-frame only. This table holds around 280,000 clones, 90% found once. Source material: PBMCs or T cells enriched from blood (not recorded which). The receptors were sampled from a woman under 30 with acute COVID-19.

The chain employs TRBV30 and TRBJ1-4; possible D gene TRBD1, 5 bases. Trimming took off 4 bases at V and 7 bases at J, with 16 bases between the two ends. The CDR3 is 14 amino acids. Per germline, CDR1 GTSNPN and CDR2 SVGIG (reference sequence). CDR3 loop: CAWKLTGLGEKLFF. The CDR3 coding sequence is TGTGCCTGGAAACTAACAGGTTTAGGTGAAAAACTGTTTTTT.

J is TRBJ1-5 and V is TRBV18; 7 nucleotides agree with TRBD1. The V gene end was trimmed by 4 bases and the J gene end by 3 bases; junction bases not matched to a gene: 3. Germline values: CDR1 KGHSH, CDR2 LQKENI. This CDR3 comprises 14 residues. The CDR3 protein is CASSRDSYNQPQHF. CDR3 sequence (DNA): TGTGCCAGCTCACGGGACAGTTACAATCAGCCCCAGCATTTT.

This clone appeared once. V usage is TRBV29-1 and J usage is TRBJ2-2, with 11 bases that match TRBD1. CDR1 is SQVTM, CDR2 ANQGSEA, per germline. The CDR3 runs 16 residues. J lost 5 bases, V lost 4 bases, and 9 bases had no gene match. CDR3 sequence: CSVGLGGTGGTGELFF. The CDR3 nucleotides read TGCAGCGTTGGATTGGGCGGGACAGGGGGTACCGGGGAGCTGTTTTTT.

The CDR3 is CAWSGLRTGQLSYGYTF. For the CDR3, the DNA is TGTGCCTGGAGTGGTCTAAGGACAGGTCAACTTTCCTATGGCTACACCTTC. The chain links TRBV30 to TRBJ1-2, with TRBD1 matching over 7 bases. The CDR3 totals 17 residues. The germline gives CDR1 GTSNPN, CDR2 SVGIG (reference sequence). The ends lost 1 base at V and 4 bases at J; junction bases unmatched: 15.

The rearrangement links TRBV10-3 to TRBJ2-4; D remains unclear. V dropped 4 bases and J dropped 5 bases, with 6 bases sitting between them. CDR3 length: 12 residues. Germline-derived CDR1 and CDR2 are ENHRY and SYGVKD. CDR3 bases: TGTGCCATCAGTGTTGGCCAAAACATTCAGTACTTC. Its protein product is CAISVGQNIQYF.

The rearrangement uses TRBV20-1 and TRBJ1-2; 10 bases agree with TRBD1. The CDR3 extends over 15 amino acids. CDR1 and CDR2 (germline): DFQATT, SNEGSKA (reference sequence). Trimming removed 3 bases from V and 8 bases from J; junction bases left unmatched: 12. In DNA form, the CDR3 reads TGCAGTGCTAGTGGGACAGGGGCGCAAGTTGGGGGCTACACCTTC. Translation gives CSASGTGAQVGGYTF.

The V gene is TRBV28, the J gene TRBJ2-3; tentative D call: TRBD2 (5 bases). V lost 2 bases, J lost 0 bases, and 9 bases lay in between. This CDR3 has 15 residues. Per the germline V gene, CDR1 is MDHEN and CDR2 is SYDVKM. For the CDR3, the DNA is TGTGCCAGCAGTTTAAGCGGATCAAGCACAGATACGCAGTATTTT. Protein: CASSLSGSSTDTQYF.

The chain combines TRBV4-2 with TRBJ2-4; the match to TRBD2 covers 7 bases. CDR1 LGHNA and CDR2 YNFKEQ come from the germline V gene. V gave up 4 bases and J gave up 1 base; unmatched junction bases: 10. The CDR3 is 17 amino acids. CDR3 region: CASSPRLRDYAKNIQYF. The CDR3 DNA reads TGTGCCAGCAGCCCCCGACTCCGGGACTATGCCAAAAACATTCAGTACTTC.

This chain joins TRBV15 and TRBJ2-7; D is unclear. The length of the CDR3 is 17 residues. Germline assignment: CDR1 LNHNV and CDR2 YYDKDF (reference sequence). V lost 0 bases, J lost 0 bases, and 15 bases lay in between. CDR3 bases: TGTGCCACCAGCAGAGATCGTCACTCCCTAGGCTCCTACGAGCAGTACTTC. Translating it yields CATSRDRHSLGSYEQYF.

As for this clone: Other DNA sequences within the sample encode an identical CDR3. This chain links TRBV5-1 with TRBJ2-3; 8 bases fit TRBD2. This CDR3 has 14 residues. The V gene's germline CDR1 is SGHRS and CDR2 YFSETQ. V was pared by 2 bases and J by 1 base, with 0 bases of the junction left unmatched. The CDR3, as DNA: TGCGCCAGCAGCTTAGCGGGAGGCACAGATACGCAGTATTTT. Amino acid sequence: CASSLAGGTDTQYF.

The chain couples TRBV6-2 or TRBV6-3 to TRBJ1-5, with 7 bases aligning to TRBD1. Trimming took 4 bases from V and 4 from J; bases not matched to a gene: 4. The CDR3 length is 14 residues. The V gene's germline CDR1 is MNHEY and CDR2 SVGEGT. CDR3 in DNA: TGTGCCAGCAGTTTCCAGGGGGGTAATCAGCCCCAGCATTTT. Its protein is CASSFQGGNQPQHF.

The chain has TRBV9 and TRBJ1-2; 8 nucleotides agree with TRBD1. CDR3 size: 15 residues. V trimming: 3 bases; J trimming: 4 bases; junction bases outside the gene matches: 8. Germline V gives CDR1 SGDLS, CDR2 YYNGEE. The CDR3: CASSGTGYGGYGYTF. The CDR3 DNA reads TGTGCCAGCAGCGGGACAGGGTACGGTGGCTATGGCTACACCTTC. Looking up the rest from reference TRBV9 and TRBJ1-2 gives the full variable domain: DSGVTQTPKHLITATGQRVTLRCSPRSGDLSVYWYQQSLDQGLQFLIQYYNGEERAKGNILERFSAQQFPDLHSELNLSSLELGDSALYFCASSGTGYGGYGYTFGSGTRLTVV.

V and J are TRBV6-6 and TRBJ2-4; D perhaps matches TRBD2 (6 bases). Germline loops: CDR1 MNHNY, CDR2 SVGAGI (reference sequence). The CDR3 runs 14 residues. V was shortened by 2 bases and J by 6 bases, with 11 bases between the two germline ends. The DNA for the CDR3 is TGTGCCAGCAGTTACAGTGGAGGGGCAAACATTCAGTACTTC. It is translated as CASSYSGGANIQYF.

This chain uses TRBV27 with TRBJ2-7, with D maybe TRBD2 (6 bases). In germline, CDR1 is MNHEY, CDR2 SMNVEV (reference sequence). CDR3 size: 13 residues. Deletions cut 5 bases from V and 4 bases from J, with 12 bases between. The CDR3 here is CASSHLGGYEQYF. The DNA of the CDR3 is TGTGCCAGCAGTCACCTGGGGGGTTACGAGCAGTACTTC.

This clone was counted a single time. This chain connects TRBV29-1 to TRBJ2-7, with TRBD2 identical over 11 bases. Germline V CDR1 and CDR2: SQVTM, ANQGSEA. V lost 6 bases, J lost 2 bases, and 3 bases stayed unmatched. This CDR3 is 13 amino acids long. This chain's CDR3 is CSVLTSGTYEQYF. CDR3 nucleotides: TGCAGCGTCCTGACTAGCGGGACCTACGAGCAGTACTTC.

V gene TRBV12-3 or TRBV12-4 combines with J gene TRBJ1-1, with TRBD1 identical over 8 bases. Trimming cost V 9 bases and J 1 base; bases outside gene matches: 4. This CDR3 spans 13 amino acids. This CDR3 reads CASTGTGNTEAFF. CDR3 in DNA: TGTGCCAGTACCGGGACAGGGAACACTGAAGCTTTCTTT.

The chain combines TRBV9 with TRBJ1-1; D is undetermined. Trimming stripped 3 bases from V and 6 bases from J, with 15 bases between. Per germline, CDR1 SGDLS and CDR2 YYNGEE. CDR3 size: 14 residues. CDR3 DNA: TGTGCCAGCAGCGAGGAAGCGTGGTCCGCTGAAGCTTTCTTT. Its protein product is CASSEEAWSAEAFF.

The V call is TRBV18, the J call TRBJ2-1, with 10 bases matching TRBD2. Germline CDR1 reads KGHSH; CDR2 reads LQKENI. Unmatched junction bases numbered 5, after V lost 4 bases and J lost 2 bases. This CDR3 is 16 amino acids long. CDR3 bases: TGTGCCAGCTCACTCGGGACTAGCGCAACCTACAATGAGCAGTTCTTC. Its protein product is CASSLGTSATYNEQFF.

J is TRBJ2-7 and V is TRBV10-3, with 14 bases matching TRBD2. Germline assignment: CDR1 ENHRY and CDR2 SYGVKD. V shed 6 bases and J 3 bases; nucleotides not matched to a gene: 1. The CDR3 totals 14 residues. The CDR3 reads CAIRGLAGDYEQYF. The DNA of the CDR3 is TGTGCCATCAGGGGACTAGCGGGAGACTACGAGCAGTACTTC.

J is TRBJ2-5 and V is TRBV7-9; 8 bases are a match to TRBD2. CDR3 length equals 15 residues. Looked up from germline, CDR1 is SEHNR and CDR2 is FQNEAQ (reference sequence). V trimming: 5 bases; J trimming: 5 bases; junction bases outside the gene matches: 10. The CDR3 is CASSQGGSGIETQYF. The CDR3 region has the DNA TGTGCCAGCAGCCAAGGAGGTAGCGGGATTGAGACCCAGTACTTC. Combining the CDR3 with reference TRBV7-9 and TRBJ2-5 gives the whole variable domain DTGVSQNPRHKITKRGQNVTFRCDPISEHNRLYWYRQTLGQGPEFLTYFQNEAQLEKSRLLSDRFSAERPKGSFSTLEIQRTEQGDSAMYLCASSQGGSGIETQYFGPGTRLLVL.

The chain combines TRBV29-1 with TRBJ2-1; 9 bases match TRBD2. Germline trimming cut 1 base from V and 4 bases from J; bases unmatched to any gene: 5. The CDR3 contains 15 residues. The V gene's germline CDR1 is SQVTM and CDR2 ANQGSEA. This CDR3 is CSVEGLAGLYNEQFF. As DNA, the CDR3 is TGCAGCGTTGAAGGGCTAGCGGGGCTTTACAATGAGCAGTTCTTC.

For this clone: The junction differs from germline at one of its ends, possibly a read error. The rearrangement links TRBV5-1 to TRBJ2-5; 16 bases line up with TRBD2. The length of the CDR3 is 18 residues. CDR1 SGHRS and CDR2 YFSETQ come from the germline V gene. The CDR3 region is CASSRTSGLAGGFLPQYF. CDR3 sequence (DNA): TGCGCCAGCAGCAGAACGTCGGGACTAGCGGGAGGGTTTCTCCCCCAATACTTC.

This clone was recorded only once. V usage is TRBV27 and J usage is TRBJ1-6, with D possibly TRBD1 on 5 matching bases. CDR1 and CDR2 (germline): MNHEY, SMNVEV (reference sequence). V was clipped by 7 bases and J by 8 bases, with 21 bases between them. The CDR3 covers 16 residues. The CDR3 DNA is TGTGCCAGCAAGAAAGTCAGGGAAAGGGGCGATTCACCCCTCCACTTT. It yields the protein CASKKVRERGDSPLHF.

This chain links TRBV29-1 with TRBJ2-1; 13 positions match TRBD2. The germline V gene has CDR1 SQVTM and CDR2 ANQGSEA. The ends lost 8 bases at V and 8 bases at J; junction bases unmatched: 12. This CDR3 is 15 amino acids long. CDR3 loop: CSTTPLGLAGDEQFF. The CDR3 bases are TGCAGCACAACCCCCCTAGGACTAGCGGGAGATGAGCAGTTCTTC.

J is TRBJ2-3 and V is TRBV18; possible D gene TRBD1, 5 bases. This CDR3 is built from 15 residues. The ends were cut back, 5 bases at V and 0 bases at J, with 12 bases in the middle. The germline gives CDR1 KGHSH, CDR2 LQKENI. The CDR3 DNA is TGTGCCAGCTCAGCGACAGCCTATAGCACAGATACGCAGTATTTT. As protein: CASSATAYSTDTQYF.

The V gene is TRBV28, the J gene TRBJ1-5, with D maybe TRBD1 (6 bases). Between the trimmed V and J ends, which lost 6 bases and 4 bases, there was a span of 13 bases. Germline V CDR1 and CDR2: MDHEN, SYDVKM. The CDR3 runs to 14 residues. The CDR3 sequence is CASRQGGTNQPQHF. Written as DNA, the CDR3 is TGTGCCAGCAGACAAGGGGGTACAAATCAGCCCCAGCATTTT.

This chain links TRBV11-1 with TRBJ2-1; the match to TRBD1 covers 8 bases. CDR1 and CDR2 (germline): SGHAT, FQDESV (reference sequence). The junction had 5 bases not matched to a gene; V was cut back by 5 bases and J by 2 bases. The CDR3 totals 15 residues. The CDR3 bases are TGTGCCAGCAGCCCGGACAGGGTCCCCTACAATGAGCAGTTCTTC. Its translation is CASSPDRVPYNEQFF.